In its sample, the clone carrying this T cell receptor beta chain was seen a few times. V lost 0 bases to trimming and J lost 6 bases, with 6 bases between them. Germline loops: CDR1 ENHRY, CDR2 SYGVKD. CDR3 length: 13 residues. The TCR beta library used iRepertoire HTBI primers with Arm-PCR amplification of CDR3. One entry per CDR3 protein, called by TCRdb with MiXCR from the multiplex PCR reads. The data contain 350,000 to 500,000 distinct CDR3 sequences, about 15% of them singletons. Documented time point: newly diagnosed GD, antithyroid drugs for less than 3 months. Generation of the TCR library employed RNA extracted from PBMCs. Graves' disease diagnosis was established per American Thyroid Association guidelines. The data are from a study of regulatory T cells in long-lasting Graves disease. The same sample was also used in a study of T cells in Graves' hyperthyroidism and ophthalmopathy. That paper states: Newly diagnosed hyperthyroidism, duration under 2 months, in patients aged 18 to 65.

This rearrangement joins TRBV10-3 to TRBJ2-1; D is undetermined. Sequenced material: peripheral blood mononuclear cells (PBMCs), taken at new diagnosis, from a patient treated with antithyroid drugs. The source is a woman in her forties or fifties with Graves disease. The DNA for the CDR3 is TGTGCCATCAGTGAGTCTCTTAGCAATGAGCAGTTCTTC. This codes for CAISESLSNEQFF.